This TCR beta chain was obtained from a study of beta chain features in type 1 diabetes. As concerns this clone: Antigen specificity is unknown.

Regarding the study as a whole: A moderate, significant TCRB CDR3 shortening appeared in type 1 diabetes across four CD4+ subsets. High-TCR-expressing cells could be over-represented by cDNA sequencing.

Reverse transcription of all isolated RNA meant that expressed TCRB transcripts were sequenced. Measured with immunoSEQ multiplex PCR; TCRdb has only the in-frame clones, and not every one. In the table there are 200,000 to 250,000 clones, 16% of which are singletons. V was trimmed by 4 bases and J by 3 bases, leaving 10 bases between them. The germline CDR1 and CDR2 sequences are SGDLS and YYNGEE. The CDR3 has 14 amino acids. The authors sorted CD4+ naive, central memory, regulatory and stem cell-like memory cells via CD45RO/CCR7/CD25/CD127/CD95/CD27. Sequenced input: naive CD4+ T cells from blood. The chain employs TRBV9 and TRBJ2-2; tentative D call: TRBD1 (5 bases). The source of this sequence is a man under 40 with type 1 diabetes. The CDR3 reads CASSPRGYTGELFF. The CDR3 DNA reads TGTGCCAGCAGCCCAAGGGGCTACACCGGGGAGCTGTTTTTT. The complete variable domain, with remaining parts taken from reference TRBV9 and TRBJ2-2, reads DSGVTQTPKHLITATGQRVTLRCSPRSGDLSVYWYQQSLDQGLQFLIQYYNGEERAKGNILERFSAQQFPDLHSELNLSSLELGDSALYFCASSPRGYTGELFFGEGSRLTVL.